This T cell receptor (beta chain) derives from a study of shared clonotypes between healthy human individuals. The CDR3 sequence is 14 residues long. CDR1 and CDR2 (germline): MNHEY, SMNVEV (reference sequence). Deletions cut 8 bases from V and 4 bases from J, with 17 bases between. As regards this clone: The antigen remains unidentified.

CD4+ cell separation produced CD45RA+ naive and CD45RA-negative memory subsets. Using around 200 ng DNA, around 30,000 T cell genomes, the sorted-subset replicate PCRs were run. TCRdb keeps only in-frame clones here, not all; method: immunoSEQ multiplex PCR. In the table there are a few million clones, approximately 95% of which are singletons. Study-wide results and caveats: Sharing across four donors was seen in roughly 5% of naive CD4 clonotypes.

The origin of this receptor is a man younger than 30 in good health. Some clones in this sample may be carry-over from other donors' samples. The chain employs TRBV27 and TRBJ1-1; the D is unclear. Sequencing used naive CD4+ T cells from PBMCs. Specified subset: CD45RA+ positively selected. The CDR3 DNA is TGTGCCAGCGGCCAACTGTTTGGTAGCACTGAAGCTTTCTTT. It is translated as CASGQLFGSTEAFF.